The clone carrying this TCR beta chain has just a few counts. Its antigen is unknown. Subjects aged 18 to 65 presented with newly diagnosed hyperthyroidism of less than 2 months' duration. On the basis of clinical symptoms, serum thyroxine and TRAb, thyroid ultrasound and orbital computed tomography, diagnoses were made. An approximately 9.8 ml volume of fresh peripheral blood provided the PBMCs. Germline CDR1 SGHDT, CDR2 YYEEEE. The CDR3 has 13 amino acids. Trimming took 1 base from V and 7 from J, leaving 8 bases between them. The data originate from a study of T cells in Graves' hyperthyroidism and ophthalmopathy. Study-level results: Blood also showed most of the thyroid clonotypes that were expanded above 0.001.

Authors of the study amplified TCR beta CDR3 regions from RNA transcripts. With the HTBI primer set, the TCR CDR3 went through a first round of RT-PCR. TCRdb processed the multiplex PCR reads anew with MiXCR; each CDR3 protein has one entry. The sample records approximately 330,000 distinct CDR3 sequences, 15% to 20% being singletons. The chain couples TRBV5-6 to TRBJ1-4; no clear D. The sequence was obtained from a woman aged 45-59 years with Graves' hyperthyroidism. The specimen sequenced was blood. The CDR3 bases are TGTGCCAGCAGCTTGTTCCAGTTTGAAAAACTGTTTTTT. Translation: CASSLFQFEKLFF.